The rows below give T cell receptor beta chains drawn from one sample of a study of shared clonotypes between healthy human individuals. Assay used: immunoSEQ multiplex PCR; TCRdb lists only in-frame clones, some missing. The sample records about 2 million clones, approximately 94% being singletons. Sequencing was performed on naive CD8+ T cells sorted from blood. These receptors were obtained from a man between 18 and 35 years old in good health. CDR3s include the opening cysteine and the closing phenylalanine or tryptophan. D genes are given only for firm matches. Size is stated for part of the rows, as once, few or many counts, or as a class when the clone is expanded.

J gene | V gene | D gene | clone size | CDR3 protein | CDR3 DNA
TRBJ2-7 | TRBV19 | TRBD1 | NA | CASSTPGQSYEQYF | TGTGCCAGTAGTACTCCGGGACAGAGCTACGAGCAGTACTTC
TRBJ2-7 | TRBV6-1 | NA | NA | CASRGTYSYEQYF | TGTGCCAGCCGCGGGACTTACTCCTACGAGCAGTACTTC
TRBJ2-1 | TRBV9 | NA | NA | CASSVAGVAYNEQFF | TGTGCCAGCAGCGTAGCTGGGGTAGCCTACAATGAGCAGTTCTTC
TRBJ2-1 | TRBV4-1 | NA | NA | CASSQAPTPSNEQFF | TGCGCCAGCAGCCAAGCTCCCACCCCCAGCAATGAGCAGTTCTTC
TRBJ2-7 | TRBV19 | TRBD2 | NA | CASSPRGSGSYEQYF | TGTGCCAGTAGTCCCCGCGGGAGCGGGTCCTACGAGCAGTACTTC
TRBJ2-3 | TRBV7-2 | NA | NA | CASSSTVAGPTDTQYF | TGTGCCAGCAGCTCTACAGTGGCTGGCCCCACAGATACGCAGTATTTT
TRBJ2-7 | TRBV7-9 | TRBD2 | NA | CASSSPGGAYEQYF | TGTGCCAGCAGCTCCCCGGGAGGGGCCTACGAGCAGTACTTC
TRBJ1-2 | TRBV7-9 | NA | NA | CASSDNSGTAYGYTF | TGTGCCAGCAGCGATAATTCCGGGACGGCCTATGGCTACACCTTC
TRBJ1-1 | TRBV29-1 | NA | once | CSVEEADRGSEAFF | TGCAGCGTTGAAGAGGCAGACCGGGGGTCTGAAGCTTTCTTT
TRBJ2-1 | TRBV27 | NA | NA | CASSLEGRVPYNEQFF | TGTGCCAGCAGTTTAGAAGGGCGGGTCCCCTACAATGAGCAGTTCTTC
TRBJ2-1 | TRBV27 | NA | NA | CASKPGTSNNEQFF | TGTGCCAGCAAACCGGGAACGTCCAACAATGAGCAGTTCTTC
TRBJ2-5 | TRBV30 | NA | NA | CAWSDGVGETQYF | TGTGCCTGGAGTGATGGGGTCGGCGAGACCCAGTACTTC
TRBJ1-6 | TRBV6-5 | TRBD1 | NA | CASSHRGLESPLHF | TGTGCCAGCAGTCACAGGGGGCTGGAATCACCCCTCCACTTT
TRBJ2-2 | TRBV4-3 | NA | NA | CASSQEGIVGAGELFF | TGCGCCAGCAGCCAAGAAGGGATAGTTGGGGCCGGGGAGCTGTTTTTT
TRBJ2-1 | TRBV29-1 | NA | NA | CSVHVHNEQFF | TGCAGCGTCCATGTGCACAATGAGCAGTTCTTC
TRBJ2-5 | TRBV7-2 | TRBD2 | NA | CASSFLAGVGETQYF | TGTGCCAGCAGCTTCCTAGCGGGAGTGGGGGAGACCCAGTACTTC
TRBJ2-7 | TRBV6-5 | TRBD2 | NA | CASSYSPSGGSYEQYF | TGTGCCAGCAGTTACTCGCCTAGCGGGGGCTCCTACGAGCAGTACTTC
TRBJ2-2 | TRBV5-4 | NA | NA | CASIQDGTGELFF | TGTGCCAGCATACAGGACGGCACCGGGGAGCTGTTTTTT
TRBJ2-7 | TRBV4-3 | NA | NA | CASSQESTGGYEQYF | TGCGCCAGCAGCCAAGAAAGTACGGGTGGCTACGAGCAGTACTTC
TRBJ1-1 | TRBV6-5 | TRBD1 | NA | CASTTGGPGEAFF | TGTGCCAGCACAACAGGGGGGCCGGGTGAAGCTTTCTTT
TRBJ1-5 | TRBV28 | NA | NA | CASSDTSNQPQHF | TGTGCCAGCAGTGATACAAGCAATCAGCCCCAGCATTTT
TRBJ2-1 | TRBV4-1 | TRBD2 | NA | CASSQDPAGDWNEQFF | TGCGCCAGCAGCCAAGATCCAGCGGGAGACTGGAATGAGCAGTTCTTC